These 9 T cell receptor beta chains share one sample of origin, sequenced in a study of CD8+ T cells in alopecia areata. cDNA prepared by RNA extraction and subsequent reverse transcription served as the template for sequencing. The method was immunoSEQ multiplex PCR; TCRdb's version includes in-frame clones alone and lacks a portion of them. The sample has under 65,000 clones, 44% seen once; the top ten hold roughly 51%. Sequenced material: NKG2D-low CD8+ T cells sorted from blood. The receptors shown here come from a human donor with alopecia areata.

This clone was detected only a few times. The chain has TRBV9 and TRBJ2-7; D not certain. V lost 0 bases, J lost 0 bases, and 4 bases lay in between. Germline CDR1 reads SGDLS; CDR2 reads YYNGEE. CDR3 length: 13 residues. CDR3 residues: CASSVGISYEQYF. Here the CDR3 DNA reads TGTGCCAGCAGCGTAGGTATCTCCTACGAGCAGTACTTC. Together with reference TRBV9 and TRBJ2-7, the CDR3 gives the full variable domain: DSGVTQTPKHLITATGQRVTLRCSPRSGDLSVYWYQQSLDQGLQFLIQYYNGEERAKGNILERFSAQQFPDLHSELNLSSLELGDSALYFCASSVGISYEQYFGPGTRLTVT.

V gene TRBV29-1 combines with J gene TRBJ2-5, with 9 bases aligning to TRBD2. V shed 2 bases, J shed 0 bases, and the junction held 10 bases outside the gene matches. The CDR3 spans 17 residues. The germline V gene encodes CDR1 SQVTM and CDR2 ANQGSEA. In nucleotides, the CDR3 is TGCAGCGTTGAAACTCCACTAGCGGGCCACTACCAAGAGACCCAGTACTTC. Translation gives CSVETPLAGHYQETQYF.

This clone has just one count. The chain has TRBV27 and TRBJ2-7; D tentatively reads TRBD1 or TRBD2 (6 bases each). V was shortened by 5 bases and J by 2 bases, with 13 bases between the two germline ends. The CDR3 contains 14 residues. Germline CDR1 is MNHEY and CDR2 is SMNVEV (reference sequence). CDR3 in DNA: TGTGCCAGCAGTCCGGGGGCCCGGACCTACGAGCAGTACTTC. Encoded protein: CASSPGARTYEQYF.

The chain links TRBV5-1 to TRBJ1-1, with a tentative D call TRBD1 (5 bases). V was trimmed by 0 bases and J by 4 bases, leaving 13 bases between them. Germline V lookup: CDR1 SGHRS, CDR2 YFSETQ. The CDR3 loop spans 15 amino acids. CDR3 sequence: CASSLVGGAGTEAFF. CDR3 sequence (DNA): TGCGCCAGCAGCTTGGTCGGAGGGGCTGGCACTGAAGCTTTCTTT.

This clone was observed a handful of times. The genes are TRBV19 and TRBJ2-1, with TRBD2 as a possible D gene (6 bases). Trimming stripped 2 bases from V and 5 bases from J, with 16 bases between. CDR1 is LNHDA, CDR2 SQIVND, per germline (reference sequence). The CDR3 loop spans 16 amino acids. This chain's CDR3 is CASSISFGRRNNEQFF. The CDR3, as DNA: TGTGCCAGTAGTATATCGTTCGGGAGAAGGAACAATGAGCAGTTCTTC.

This clone was detected a few times. The chain carries TRBV7-9 and TRBJ2-3; D is unclear. The V gene lost 8 bases and the J gene lost 6 bases, with 6 bases spanning the gap. The CDR3 has 10 amino acids. The germline CDR1 and CDR2 sequences are SEHNR and FQNEAQ (reference sequence). CDR3 sequence reads: CASGVDTQYF. The CDR3 DNA is TGTGCCAGCGGGGTGGATACGCAGTATTTT.

The chain recombines TRBV4-3 with TRBJ1-6; the D is unclear. The CDR3 loop spans 13 amino acids. CDR1 is LGHNA and CDR2 is YSLEER in the germline V gene. V was pared by 5 bases and J by 7 bases, with 9 bases between. Here the CDR3 DNA reads TGCGCCAGCAGCTCAGCGGGCAATTCACCCCTCCACTTT. This codes for CASSSAGNSPLHF.

This rearrangement joins TRBV2 to TRBJ1-4, with D possibly matching TRBD1 (6 bases). V lost 10 bases to trimming and J lost 5 bases, with 14 bases between them. The CDR3 has 13 amino acids. From germline, CDR1 is SNHLY and CDR2 FYNNEI. The CDR3 here is CAITGLENEKLFF. The DNA for the CDR3 is TGTGCCATCACAGGGCTGGAGAATGAAAAACTGTTTTTT.

This clone was counted between two and nine times. The rearrangement joins TRBV19 to TRBJ1-5; D uncertain. Trimming left V 6 bases short and J 3 bases short, with 18 bases between. The length of the CDR3 is 16 residues. The V gene's germline CDR1 is LNHDA and CDR2 SQIVND (reference sequence). The CDR3 bases are TGTGCCAGTAGCACCTCCCTCGGAGGATACAATCAGCCCCAGCATTTT. It codes for CASSTSLGGYNQPQHF.